This is a list of T cell receptor beta chains from one sample in a study of blood T cell repertoires in COVID-19. Sequencing was performed with immunoSEQ multiplex PCR; in TCRdb, only in-frame clones are kept and a portion is missing. The repertoire holds about 240,000 clones, with roughly 79% as singletons. Sequences were obtained from peripheral blood. The receptors were gathered from an elderly woman with COVID-19, enrolled during active disease. Each CDR3 is given with its conserved first and last residue. The D gene is left open where the match is weak. The size field is filled for only some rows; it gives once, few, many or a size class.

CDR3 protein | CDR3 DNA | D gene | V gene | clone size | CDR3 length | J gene
CASGRRQYEQYF | TGTGCTAGTGGTCGTCGACAGTACGAGCAGTACTTC | . | TRBV12-5 | . | 12 | TRBJ2-7
CASSVGQPNTEAFF | TGTGCCAGTAGCGTGGGACAGCCGAACACTGAAGCTTTCTTT | TRBD1 | TRBV19 | . | 14 | TRBJ1-1
CSAGGDGGYTF | TGCAGTGCGGGGGGGGATGGCGGCTACACCTTC | . | TRBV20-1 | . | 11 | TRBJ1-2
CASGRGLGETQYF | TGTGCCAGCGGTAGGGGGCTTGGAGAGACCCAGTACTTC | TRBD1 | TRBV2 | few | 13 | TRBJ2-5
CASSPVGENEQYF | TGTGCCAGCTCACCAGTCGGAGAGAACGAGCAGTACTTC | . | TRBV18 | . | 13 | TRBJ2-7
CASSLRRLGMDTQYF | TGTGCCAGCAGCTTGAGAAGACTAGGGATGGATACGCAGTATTTT | . | TRBV7-9 | . | 15 | TRBJ2-3
CASSFLGATGELFF | TGTGCCAGCAGCTTTTTAGGGGCTACCGGGGAGCTGTTTTTT | . | TRBV7-2 | . | 14 | TRBJ2-2
CASTWRRAAYGYTF | TGTGCCAGCACCTGGCGGAGGGCCGCCTATGGCTACACCTTC | . | TRBV21-1 | . | 14 | TRBJ1-2
CAWSLSGNTIYF | TGTGCCTGGAGCCTCTCTGGAAACACCATATATTTT | . | TRBV30 | . | 12 | TRBJ1-3
CASSFQQETQYF | TGTGCCAGCAGCTTTCAGCAAGAGACCCAGTACTTC | . | TRBV11-1 | . | 12 | TRBJ2-5
CASSPGQGWNTIYF | TGTGCCAGTAGCCCCGGACAGGGGTGGAACACCATATATTTT | TRBD1 | TRBV19 | few | 14 | TRBJ1-3
CASSVGTFNTEAFF | TGTGCCAGCAGCGTGGGGACATTTAACACTGAAGCTTTCTTT | . | TRBV9 | once | 14 | TRBJ1-1
CASSYQGSRDNEQFF | TGTGCCAGCAGTTATCAGGGTAGCCGGGACAATGAGCAGTTCTTC | . | TRBV6-5 | . | 15 | TRBJ2-1
CASSSDRVHAGANVLTF | TGTGCCAGCAGTTCCGACAGGGTACACGCCGGGGCCAACGTCCTGACTTTC | TRBD1 | TRBV5-4 | . | 17 | TRBJ2-6
CASSHPISGQAYEQYF | TGTGCCAGCAGCCACCCGATATCGGGACAGGCCTACGAGCAGTACTTC | TRBD1 | TRBV5-4 | . | 16 | TRBJ2-7
CASSIRTGGYNEQFF | TGTGCCAGCAGTATTAGGACAGGGGGCTACAATGAGCAGTTCTTC | TRBD1 | TRBV28 | . | 15 | TRBJ2-1
CASSLSGQENTGELFF | TGTGCCAGCAGTTTATCAGGGCAGGAGAACACCGGGGAGCTGTTTTTT | . | TRBV28 | many | 16 | TRBJ2-2
CASSSGNTEAFF | TGCGCCAGCAGCTCGGGGAACACTGAAGCTTTCTTT | . | TRBV10-2 | . | 12 | TRBJ1-1
CASSSRGGSSYNEQFF | TGTGCCAGTAGTAGCCGCGGGGGAAGCTCCTACAATGAGCAGTTCTTC | TRBD2 | TRBV19 | . | 16 | TRBJ2-1
CASSLVAGGSRQFF | TGTGCCAGCAGCTTGGTGGCGGGGGGCAGTCGGCAGTTCTTC | TRBD2 | TRBV7-2 | . | 14 | TRBJ2-1
CASSWGEGIGSPLHF | TGTGCCAGCAGCTGGGGGGAAGGGATAGGATCACCCCTCCACTTT | . | TRBV5-4 | once | 15 | TRBJ1-6
CASSATGRSYEQYF | TGTGCCAGCAGCGCGACAGGGAGATCCTACGAGCAGTACTTC | TRBD1 | TRBV7-3 | . | 14 | TRBJ2-7
CASRAGSAEKLFF | TGTGCCAGCAGAGCAGGGTCGGCTGAAAAACTGTTTTTT | . | TRBV5-4 | once | 13 | TRBJ1-4
CASSSLAGGTGELFF | TGTGCCAGCAGCTCACTAGCGGGAGGGACCGGGGAGCTGTTTTTT | TRBD2 | TRBV7-2 | . | 15 | TRBJ2-2
CASSQGLAGLNEQFF | TGTGCCAGCAGTCAAGGACTAGCGGGACTCAATGAGCAGTTCTTC | TRBD2 | TRBV11-3 | once | 15 | TRBJ2-1
CASAPSVHHGYTF | TGTGCCAGCGCCCCGTCAGTCCACCACGGCTACACCTTC | . | TRBV6-5 | . | 13 | TRBJ1-2
CASSLGGQGAGGNTIYF | TGCGCCAGCAGCTTGGGGGGTCAGGGGGCCGGAGGAAACACCATATATTTT | TRBD1 | TRBV5-1 | . | 17 | TRBJ1-3
CASSLLTSATNNEQFF | TGCGCCAGCAGCTTACTTACTAGCGCTACGAACAATGAGCAGTTCTTC | TRBD2 | TRBV5-1 | . | 16 | TRBJ2-1
CASSQTGGREETQYF | TGTGCCAGCAGCCAAACGGGAGGGAGGGAAGAGACCCAGTACTTC | TRBD2 | TRBV3-1/TRBV3-2 | . | 15 | TRBJ2-5
CASSDSGRDEKLFF | TGTGCCAGCAGTGATTCGGGGAGGGATGAAAAACTGTTTTTT | . | TRBV2 | . | 14 | TRBJ1-4
CASSSLAGGSSYEQYF | TGTGCCAGCAGTTCATTAGCGGGAGGGTCCTCCTACGAGCAGTACTTC | TRBD2 | TRBV27 | once | 16 | TRBJ2-7